One T cell receptor (beta chain) is described in this entry. This record comes from a study of blood T cell repertoires in COVID-19. Turning to the study itself: The United States, Italy and Spain were the sources of the acute and convalescent COVID-19 samples. T cells, B-cell-depleted T cells, or PBMCs supplied cDNA or gDNA.

In the original processing: Reference gene primer amplification in the assay estimated nucleated cell counts. The method was immunoSEQ multiplex PCR; TCRdb's version includes in-frame clones alone and lacks a portion of them. V, J and clone size are taken as reported in that table, and D and trimming were inferred from the DNA itself. The sample includes hundreds of thousands of clones, approximately 86% of them seen just once. Germline V gene lookup returns CDR1 SGHRS and CDR2 YFSETQ. Trimming took 4 bases from V and 0 from J, leaving 10 bases between them. The CDR3 loop spans 14 amino acids. This TCR was recovered from a man older than 75 with acute or convalescent COVID-19. V and J are TRBV5-1 and TRBJ1-1; perhaps TRBD1 as D (5 bases). The sequenced sample was peripheral blood. This CDR3 reads CASSTDSMNTEAFF. The CDR3 DNA follows: TGCGCCAGCAGCACCGACAGCATGAACACTGAAGCTTTCTTT.